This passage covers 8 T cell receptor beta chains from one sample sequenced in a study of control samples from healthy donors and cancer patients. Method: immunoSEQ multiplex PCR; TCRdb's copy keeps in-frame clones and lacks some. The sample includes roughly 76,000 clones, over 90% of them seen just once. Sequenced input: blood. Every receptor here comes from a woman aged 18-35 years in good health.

CDR3 bases: TGTGCCAGCAGCGTAGGTGGGGGGCTGAACACTGAAGCTTTCTTT. Amino acids: CASSVGGGLNTEAFF. This chain connects TRBV9 to TRBJ1-1, with D maybe TRBD1 (6 bases). V lost 0 bases, J lost 0 bases, and 9 bases lay in between. The V gene's germline CDR1 is SGDLS and CDR2 YYNGEE. This CDR3 is built from 15 residues.

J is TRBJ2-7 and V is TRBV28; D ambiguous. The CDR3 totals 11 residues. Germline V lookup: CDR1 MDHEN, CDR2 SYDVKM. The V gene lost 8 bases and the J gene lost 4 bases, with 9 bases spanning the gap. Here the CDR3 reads CASSNEYEQYF. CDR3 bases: TGTGCCAGCTCCAACGAGTACGAGCAGTACTTC.

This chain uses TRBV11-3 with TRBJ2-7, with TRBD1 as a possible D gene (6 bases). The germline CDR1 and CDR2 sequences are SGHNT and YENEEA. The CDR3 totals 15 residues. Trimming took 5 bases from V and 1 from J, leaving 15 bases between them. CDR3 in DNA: TGTGCCAGCAGCCTAAAGGGGGACCAATCCTACGAGCAGTACTTC. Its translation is CASSLKGDQSYEQYF.

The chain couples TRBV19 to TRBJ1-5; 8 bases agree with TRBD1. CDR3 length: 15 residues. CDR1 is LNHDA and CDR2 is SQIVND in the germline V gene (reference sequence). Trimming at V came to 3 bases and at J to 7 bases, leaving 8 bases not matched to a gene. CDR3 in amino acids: CASSIQGAGSQPQHF. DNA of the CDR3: TGTGCCAGTAGTATCCAGGGGGCAGGATCCCAGCCCCAGCATTTT.

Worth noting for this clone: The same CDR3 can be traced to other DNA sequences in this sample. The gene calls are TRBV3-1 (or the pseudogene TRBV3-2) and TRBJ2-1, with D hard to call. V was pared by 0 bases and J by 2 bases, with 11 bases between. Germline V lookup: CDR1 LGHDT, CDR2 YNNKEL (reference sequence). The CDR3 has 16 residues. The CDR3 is CASSQEGIQPYNEQFF. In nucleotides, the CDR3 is TGTGCCAGCAGCCAAGAGGGGATTCAACCCTACAATGAGCAGTTCTTC.

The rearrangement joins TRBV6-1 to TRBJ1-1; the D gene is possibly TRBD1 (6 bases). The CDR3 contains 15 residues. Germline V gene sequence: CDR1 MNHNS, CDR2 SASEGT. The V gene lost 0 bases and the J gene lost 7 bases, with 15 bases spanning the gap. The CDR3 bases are TGTGCCAGCAGTGAAGCTGCGGGGGCAGGTGGTGAAGCTTTCTTT. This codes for CASSEAAGAGGEAFF.

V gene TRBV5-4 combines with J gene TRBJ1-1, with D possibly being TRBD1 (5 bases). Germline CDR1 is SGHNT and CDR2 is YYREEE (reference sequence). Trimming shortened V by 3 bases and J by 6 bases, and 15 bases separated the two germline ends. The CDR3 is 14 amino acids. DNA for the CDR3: TGTGCCAGCAGCTCACCTACAGGCCACTCTGAAGCTTTCTTT. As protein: CASSSPTGHSEAFF. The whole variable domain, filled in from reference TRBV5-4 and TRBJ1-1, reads ETGVTQSPTHLIKTRGQQVTLRCSSQSGHNTVSWYQQALGQGPQFIFQYYREEENGRGNFPPRFSGLQFPNYSSELNVNALELDDSALYLCASSSPTGHSEAFFGQGTRLTVV.

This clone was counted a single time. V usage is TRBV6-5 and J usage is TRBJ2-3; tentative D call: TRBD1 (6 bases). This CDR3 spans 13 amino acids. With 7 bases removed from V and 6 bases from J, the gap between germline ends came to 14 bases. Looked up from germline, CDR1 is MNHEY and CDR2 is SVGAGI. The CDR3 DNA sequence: TGTGCCAGCAAGGAAACAGGGTTGGATACGCAGTATTTT. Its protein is CASKETGLDTQYF.